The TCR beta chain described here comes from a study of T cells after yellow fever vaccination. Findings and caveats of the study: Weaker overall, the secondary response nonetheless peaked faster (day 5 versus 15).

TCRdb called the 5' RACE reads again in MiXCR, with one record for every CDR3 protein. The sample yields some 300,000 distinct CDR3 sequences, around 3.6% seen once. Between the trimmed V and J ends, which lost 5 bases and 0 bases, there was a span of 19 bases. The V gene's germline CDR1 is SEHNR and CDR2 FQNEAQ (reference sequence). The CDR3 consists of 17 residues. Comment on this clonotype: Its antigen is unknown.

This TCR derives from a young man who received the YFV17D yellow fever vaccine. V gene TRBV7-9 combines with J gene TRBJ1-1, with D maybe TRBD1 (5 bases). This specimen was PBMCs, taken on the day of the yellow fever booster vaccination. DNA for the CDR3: TGTGCCAGCAGCCACTCGCAGGCGGGACCCATGAACACTGAAGCTTTCTTT. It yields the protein CASSHSQAGPMNTEAFF.